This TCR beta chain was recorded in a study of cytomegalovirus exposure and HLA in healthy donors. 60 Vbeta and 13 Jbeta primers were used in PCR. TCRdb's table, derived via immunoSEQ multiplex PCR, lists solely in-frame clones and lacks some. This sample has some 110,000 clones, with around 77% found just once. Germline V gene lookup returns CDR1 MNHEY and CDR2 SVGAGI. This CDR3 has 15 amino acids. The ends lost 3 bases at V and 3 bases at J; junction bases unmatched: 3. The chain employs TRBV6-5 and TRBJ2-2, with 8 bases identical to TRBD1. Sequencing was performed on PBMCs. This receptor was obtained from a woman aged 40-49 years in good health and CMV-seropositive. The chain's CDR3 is CASSYGQGDTGELFF. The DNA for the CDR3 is TGTGCCAGCAGTTATGGACAGGGAGACACCGGGGAGCTGTTTTTT.